The next 15 T cell receptor beta chains were all read from a single sample in a study of cytomegalovirus exposure and HLA in healthy donors. The primer mix had 60 Vbeta and 13 Jbeta primers. Assay used: immunoSEQ multiplex PCR; TCRdb lists only in-frame clones, some missing. The table lists 150,000 or so clones, around 82% of them singletons. The source material was PBMCs. Every receptor here comes from a man aged 30 to 45 in good health and CMV-seronegative.

The J gene is TRBJ1-1, the V gene TRBV28; no definite D call. Germline V CDR1 and CDR2: MDHEN, SYDVKM. This CDR3 has 14 residues. Trimming pared 5 bases from V and 3 bases from J, leaving 13 bases between. The chain's CDR3 is CASSPITDDTEAFF. In nucleotides, the CDR3 is TGTGCCAGCAGTCCCATTACAGATGACACTGAAGCTTTCTTT.

CDR3: CASSIPTETQYF. In DNA form, the CDR3 reads TGTGCCAGTAGTATCCCGACTGAGACCCAGTACTTC. The chain couples TRBV19 to TRBJ2-5; no firm D call. In germline, CDR1 is LNHDA, CDR2 SQIVND (reference sequence). V lost 3 bases and J 5 bases, leaving 7 bases between the germline ends. The length of the CDR3 is 12 residues.

V and J are TRBV11-3 and TRBJ2-1; 12 bases agree with TRBD2. The ends lost 5 bases at V and 3 bases at J; junction bases unmatched: 2. Germline V gives CDR1 SGHNT, CDR2 YENEEA. The CDR3 totals 15 residues. CDR3 sequence (DNA): TGTGCCAGCAGCCCACTAGCGGGAGGCTACAATGAGCAGTTCTTC. It translates to CASSPLAGGYNEQFF.

The chain joins TRBV5-1 to TRBJ2-2, with 12 nucleotides matching TRBD2. Unmatched junction bases numbered 3, after V lost 4 bases and J lost 2 bases. CDR3 length: 16 residues. Germline CDR1 reads SGHRS; CDR2 reads YFSETQ. This CDR3 reads CASSRGLAGNTGELFF. The CDR3 DNA reads as TGCGCCAGCAGCAGAGGACTAGCGGGAAACACCGGGGAGCTGTTTTTT.

This clone was detected once. J is TRBJ2-2 and V is TRBV9; D is unresolved. The CDR3 has 14 residues. CDR1 is SGDLS, CDR2 YYNGEE, per germline. Between the trimmed V and J ends, which lost 7 bases and 4 bases, there was a span of 14 bases. In DNA, the CDR3 is TGTGCCAGCCAGCCCCCGGAGATCACCGGGGAGCTGTTTTTT. Translating it yields CASQPPEITGELFF.

This chain uses TRBV6-5 with TRBJ2-1, with TRBD1 matching 9 bases. Looked up from germline, CDR1 is MNHEY and CDR2 is SVGAGI. V dropped 3 bases and J dropped 10; count of bases not matched to a gene: 10. The CDR3 covers 15 residues. The CDR3 here is CASSYGTGLELEQFF. Here the CDR3 DNA reads TGTGCCAGCAGTTATGGGACAGGGTTAGAGTTGGAGCAGTTCTTC.

The chain employs TRBV7-9 and TRBJ2-1, with D perhaps TRBD2 (7 bases). Per the germline V gene, CDR1 is SEHNR and CDR2 is FQNEAQ (reference sequence). The CDR3 is made up of 17 amino acids. Trimming removed 2 bases from V and 4 bases from J, with 18 bases in between. CDR3 sequence reads: CASSLRLSGGQYNEQFF. Here the CDR3 DNA reads TGTGCCAGCAGCTTAAGGTTGTCGGGGGGCCAATACAATGAGCAGTTCTTC.

As for this clone: The junction differs from germline at one of its ends, possibly a read error. This chain links TRBV30 with TRBJ2-7; TRBD1 aligns across 9 bases. CDR3 length: 11 amino acids. CDR1 and CDR2 (germline): GTSNPN, SVGIG (reference sequence). CDR3 DNA sequence: TGTGCCTGGAGTGTAGGGACAGGGCCTATCTTC. It codes for CAWSVGTGPIF.

The chain recombines TRBV7-2 with TRBJ2-7; D unresolved. The V end was cut by 5 bases, the J end by 3 bases, with 8 bases between. The CDR3 covers 12 residues. The germline CDR1 and CDR2 sequences are SGHTA and FQGNSA. CDR3 region: CASSATRYEQYF. The DNA for the CDR3 is TGTGCCAGCAGCGCTACCCGCTACGAGCAGTACTTC.

V usage is TRBV5-1 and J usage is TRBJ1-1; 9 bases are shared with TRBD1. Looked up from germline, CDR1 is SGHRS and CDR2 is YFSETQ. V dropped 4 bases and J dropped 4; count of bases not matched to a gene: 5. The CDR3 is 14 residues long. CDR3 sequence: CASSPGTGLTEAFF. DNA of the CDR3: TGCGCCAGCAGCCCCGGGACAGGGCTCACTGAAGCTTTCTTT.

The chain carries TRBV7-9 and TRBJ2-2; 7 bases are shared with TRBD1. V shed 4 bases, J shed 3 bases, and the junction held 5 bases outside the gene matches. This CDR3 comprises 15 residues. The germline CDR1 and CDR2 sequences are SEHNR and FQNEAQ (reference sequence). CDR3 residues: CASSSTGQHTGELFF. The CDR3 DNA reads as TGTGCCAGCAGCTCGACGGGACAGCACACCGGGGAGCTGTTTTTT.

The chain uses TRBV6-1 and TRBJ2-5; D is unclear. This CDR3 has 14 amino acids. V gave up 3 bases and J gave up 3 bases, with 11 bases separating them. The germline V gene encodes CDR1 MNHNS and CDR2 SASEGT. CDR3 nucleotides: TGTGCCAGCAGTGATCCCCCAGGAAAAGAGACCCAGTACTTC. The encoded protein is CASSDPPGKETQYF.

This rearrangement joins TRBV19 to TRBJ1-4, with D maybe TRBD1 (5 bases). Trimming cost V 2 bases and J 5 bases, with 12 bases left between them. Germline assignment: CDR1 LNHDA and CDR2 SQIVND (reference sequence). This CDR3 has 15 amino acids. This CDR3 is CASSIRGSDNEKLFF. In DNA, the CDR3 is TGTGCCAGTAGTATAAGGGGCAGTGACAATGAAAAACTGTTTTTT.

For the CDR3, the DNA is TGTGCCAGCTCACCGCAGACAGGTGAAGCTTTCTTT. It yields the protein CASSPQTGEAFF. The V gene is TRBV18, the J gene TRBJ1-1; D is perhaps TRBD1 (6 bases). Germline loops: CDR1 KGHSH, CDR2 LQKENI. The V gene lost 3 bases and the J gene lost 7 bases, with 9 bases spanning the gap. The CDR3 loop spans 12 amino acids.

This clone showed up just once. The chain uses TRBV11-3 and TRBJ2-2; TRBD1 aligns across 9 bases. This CDR3 comprises 15 residues. The V gene's germline CDR1 is SGHNT and CDR2 YENEEA. Trimming cost V 5 bases and J 3 bases; bases outside gene matches: 4. The CDR3: CASSQDRGHTGELFF. The CDR3 DNA follows: TGTGCCAGCAGCCAGGACAGGGGTCACACCGGGGAGCTGTTTTTT. Filled out from reference TRBV11-3 and TRBJ2-2, the complete variable domain reads EAGVVQSPRYKIIEKKQPVAFWCNPISGHNTLYWYLQNLGQGPELLIRYENEEAVDDSQLPKDRFSAERLKGVDSTLKIQPAELGDSAVYLCASSQDRGHTGELFFGEGSRLTVL.